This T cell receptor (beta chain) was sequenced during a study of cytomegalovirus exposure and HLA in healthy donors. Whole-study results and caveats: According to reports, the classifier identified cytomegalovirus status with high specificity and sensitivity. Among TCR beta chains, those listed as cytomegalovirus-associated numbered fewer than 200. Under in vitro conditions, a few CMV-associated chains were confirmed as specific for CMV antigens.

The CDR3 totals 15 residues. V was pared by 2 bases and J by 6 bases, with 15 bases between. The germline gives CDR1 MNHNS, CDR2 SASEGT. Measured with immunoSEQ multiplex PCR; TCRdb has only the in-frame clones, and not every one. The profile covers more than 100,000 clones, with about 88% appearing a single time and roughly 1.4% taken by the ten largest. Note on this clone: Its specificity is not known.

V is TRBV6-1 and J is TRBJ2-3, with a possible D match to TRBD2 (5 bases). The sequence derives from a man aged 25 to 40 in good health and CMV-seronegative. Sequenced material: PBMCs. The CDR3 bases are TGTGCCAGCAGTGAACAGCCCGGGATGTCGGATACGCAGTATTTT. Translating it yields CASSEQPGMSDTQYF.